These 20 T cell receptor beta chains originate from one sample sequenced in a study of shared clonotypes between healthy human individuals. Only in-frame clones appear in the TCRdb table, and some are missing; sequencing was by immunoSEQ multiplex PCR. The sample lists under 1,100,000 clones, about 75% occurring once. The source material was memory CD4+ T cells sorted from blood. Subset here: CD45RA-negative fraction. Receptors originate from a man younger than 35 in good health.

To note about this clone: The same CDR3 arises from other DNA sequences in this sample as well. Here the CDR3 DNA reads TGTGCCAGCAGCGTAGGTCCTGCGAACACTGAAGCTTTCTTT. Its translation: CASSVGPANTEAFF. The chain carries TRBV9 and TRBJ1-1; D unresolved. This CDR3 has 14 amino acids. The V end was cut by 0 bases, the J end by 1 base, with 7 bases between. CDR1 is SGDLS and CDR2 is YYNGEE in the germline V gene.

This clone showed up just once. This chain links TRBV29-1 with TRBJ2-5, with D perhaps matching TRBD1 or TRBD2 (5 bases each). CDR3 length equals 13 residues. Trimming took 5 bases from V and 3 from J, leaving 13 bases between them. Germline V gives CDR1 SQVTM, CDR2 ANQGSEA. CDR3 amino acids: CSVLRGEKETQYF. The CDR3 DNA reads TGCAGCGTTTTAAGAGGGGAGAAAGAGACCCAGTACTTC.

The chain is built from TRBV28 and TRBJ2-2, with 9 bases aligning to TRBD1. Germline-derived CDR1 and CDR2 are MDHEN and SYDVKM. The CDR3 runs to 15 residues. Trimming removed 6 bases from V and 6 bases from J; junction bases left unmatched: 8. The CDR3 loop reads CASRPTGQGAGELFF. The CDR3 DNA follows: TGTGCCAGCAGGCCTACGGGACAGGGTGCCGGGGAGCTGTTTTTT.

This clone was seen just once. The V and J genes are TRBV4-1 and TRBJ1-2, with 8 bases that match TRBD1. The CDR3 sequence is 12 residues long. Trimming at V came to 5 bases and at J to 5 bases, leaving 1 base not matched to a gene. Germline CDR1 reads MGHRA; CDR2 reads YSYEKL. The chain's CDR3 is CASSDRGYGYTF. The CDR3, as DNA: TGCGCCAGCAGCGACAGGGGTTATGGCTACACCTTC.

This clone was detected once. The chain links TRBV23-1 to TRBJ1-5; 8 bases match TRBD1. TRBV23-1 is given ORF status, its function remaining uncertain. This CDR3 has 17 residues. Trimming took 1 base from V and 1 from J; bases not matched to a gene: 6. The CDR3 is CASSQFPRGLSNQPQHF. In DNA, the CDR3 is TGCGCCAGCAGTCAATTTCCCAGGGGGCTCAGCAATCAGCCCCAGCATTTT.

CDR3 sequence (DNA): TGCAGCGTTGTGTTGATGATTAGGACAGATACGCAGTATTTT. The encoded protein is CSVVLMIRTDTQYF. V and J are TRBV29-1 and TRBJ2-3; D ambiguous. V dropped 4 bases and J dropped 3 bases, with 14 bases sitting between them. The CDR3 is 14 amino acids. Germline V gene data show CDR1 as SQVTM and CDR2 as ANQGSEA.

The CDR3 bases are TGTGCCATCAGTGACACAGGGGGTGGAGGCGAGCAGTACTTC. This translates into CAISDTGGGGEQYF. J is TRBJ2-7 and V is TRBV10-3; 8 nucleotides agree with TRBD1. CDR1 ENHRY and CDR2 SYGVKD come from the germline V gene. The CDR3 runs 14 residues. The V gene end was trimmed by 3 bases and the J gene end by 6 bases; junction bases not matched to a gene: 7.

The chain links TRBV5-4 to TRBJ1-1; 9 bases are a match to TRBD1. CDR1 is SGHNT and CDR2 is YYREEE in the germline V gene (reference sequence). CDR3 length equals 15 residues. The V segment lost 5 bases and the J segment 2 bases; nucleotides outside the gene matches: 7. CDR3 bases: TGTGCCAGCAGACACGGGACAGGGATTAACACTGAAGCTTTCTTT. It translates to CASRHGTGINTEAFF.

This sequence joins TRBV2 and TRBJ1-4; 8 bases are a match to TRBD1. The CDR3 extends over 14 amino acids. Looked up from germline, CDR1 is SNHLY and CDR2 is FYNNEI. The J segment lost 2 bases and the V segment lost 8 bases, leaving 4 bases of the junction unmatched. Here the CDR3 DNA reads TGTGCCAGCCAGGGGGCTATGACTAATGAAAAACTGTTTTTT. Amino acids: CASQGAMTNEKLFF.

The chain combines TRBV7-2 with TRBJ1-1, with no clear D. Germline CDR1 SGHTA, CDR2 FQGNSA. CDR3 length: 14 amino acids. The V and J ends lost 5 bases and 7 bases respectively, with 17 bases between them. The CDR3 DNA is TGTGCCAGCAGCGAAACCGGGAACTACCTTGAAGCTTTCTTT. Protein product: CASSETGNYLEAFF.

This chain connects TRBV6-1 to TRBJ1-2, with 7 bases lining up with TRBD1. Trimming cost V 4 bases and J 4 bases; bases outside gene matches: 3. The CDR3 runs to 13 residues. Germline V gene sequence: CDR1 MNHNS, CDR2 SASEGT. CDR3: CASSVRGSYGYTF. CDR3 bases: TGTGCCAGCAGTGTCAGGGGGTCCTATGGCTACACCTTC.

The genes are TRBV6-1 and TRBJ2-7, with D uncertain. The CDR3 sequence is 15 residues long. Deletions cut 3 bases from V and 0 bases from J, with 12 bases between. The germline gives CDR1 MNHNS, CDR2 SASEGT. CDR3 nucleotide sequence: TGTGCCAGCAGTGAGACACAGATACTCTCCTACGAGCAGTACTTC. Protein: CASSETQILSYEQYF.

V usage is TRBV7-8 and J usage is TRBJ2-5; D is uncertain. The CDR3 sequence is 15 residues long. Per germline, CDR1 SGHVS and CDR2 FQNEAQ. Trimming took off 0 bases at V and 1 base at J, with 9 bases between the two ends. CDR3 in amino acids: CASSLAASIQETQYF. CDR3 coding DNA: TGTGCCAGCAGCTTAGCTGCATCGATCCAAGAGACCCAGTACTTC.

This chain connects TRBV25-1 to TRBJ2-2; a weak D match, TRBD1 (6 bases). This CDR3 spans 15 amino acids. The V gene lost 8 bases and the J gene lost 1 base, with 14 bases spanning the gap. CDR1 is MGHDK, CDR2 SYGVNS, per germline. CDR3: CASASGTLNTGELFF. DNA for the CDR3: TGTGCCAGCGCCTCCGGGACACTGAACACCGGGGAGCTGTTTTTT.

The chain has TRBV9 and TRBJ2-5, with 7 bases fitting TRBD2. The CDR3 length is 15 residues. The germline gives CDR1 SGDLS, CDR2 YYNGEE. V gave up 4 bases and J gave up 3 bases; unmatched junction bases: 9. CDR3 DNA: TGTGCCAGCAGCCTTAGGGGAGGGCAGAAAGAGACCCAGTACTTC. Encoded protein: CASSLRGGQKETQYF. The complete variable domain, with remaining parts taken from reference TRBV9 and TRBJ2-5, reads DSGVTQTPKHLITATGQRVTLRCSPRSGDLSVYWYQQSLDQGLQFLIQYYNGEERAKGNILERFSAQQFPDLHSELNLSSLELGDSALYFCASSLRGGQKETQYFGPGTRLLVL.

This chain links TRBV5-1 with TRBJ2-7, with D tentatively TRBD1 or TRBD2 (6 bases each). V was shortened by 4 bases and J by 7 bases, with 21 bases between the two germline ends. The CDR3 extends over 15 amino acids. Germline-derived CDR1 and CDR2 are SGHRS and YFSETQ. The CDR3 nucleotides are TGCGCCAGCAGCCCCCTCGTAGGGGGGAACAGAGAGCAGTACTTC. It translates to CASSPLVGGNREQYF. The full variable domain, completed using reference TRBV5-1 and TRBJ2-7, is KAGVTQTPRYLIKTRGQQVTLSCSPISGHRSVSWYQQTPGQGLQFLFEYFSETQRNKGNFPGRFSGRQFSNSRSEMNVSTLELGDSALYLCASSPLVGGNREQYFGPGTRLTVT.

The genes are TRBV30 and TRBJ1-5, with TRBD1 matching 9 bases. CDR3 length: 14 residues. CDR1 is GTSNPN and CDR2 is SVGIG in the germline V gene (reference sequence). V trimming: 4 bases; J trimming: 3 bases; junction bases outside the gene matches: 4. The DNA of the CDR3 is TGTGCCTGGATGGGACAGGGTTCCAATCAGCCCCAGCATTTT. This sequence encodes CAWMGQGSNQPQHF.

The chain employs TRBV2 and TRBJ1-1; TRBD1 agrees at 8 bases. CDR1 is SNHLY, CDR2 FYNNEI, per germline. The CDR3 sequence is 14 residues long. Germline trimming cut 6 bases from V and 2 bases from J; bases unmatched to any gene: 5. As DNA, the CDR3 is TGTGCCAGCAGGGCCGACAGGGGTAACACTGAAGCTTTCTTT. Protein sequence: CASRADRGNTEAFF.

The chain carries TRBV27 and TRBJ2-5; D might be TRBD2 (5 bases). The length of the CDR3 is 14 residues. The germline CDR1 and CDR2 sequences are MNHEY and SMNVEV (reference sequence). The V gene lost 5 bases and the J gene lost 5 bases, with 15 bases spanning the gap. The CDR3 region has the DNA TGTGCCAGCAGTCCGAGGACTGCGAGGGAGACCCAGTACTTC. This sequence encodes CASSPRTARETQYF.

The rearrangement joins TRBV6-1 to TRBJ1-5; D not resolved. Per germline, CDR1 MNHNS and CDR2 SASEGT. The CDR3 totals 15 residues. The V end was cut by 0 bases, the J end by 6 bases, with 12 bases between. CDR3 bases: TGTGCCAGCAGTGAAGCGGCGGGAGGAGGTCAGCCCCAGCATTTT. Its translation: CASSEAAGGGQPQHF.